The clone carrying this TCR beta chain was found many times. Its matching antigen is unknown. Unique molecular identifiers were present on the cDNA, which also gained a universal primer site by template switching. TCRdb reprocessed the 5' RACE reads via MiXCR and lists one record per CDR3 protein. The sample records 350,000 to 450,000 distinct CDR3 sequences, 18% being singletons. This record comes from a study of identical twins. Overall study results and limits: Beta out-of-frame sequences showed weaker excess sharing between twins.

CDR3 length: 13 amino acids. With 3 bases clipped from V and 6 bases from J, the junction kept 5 bases outside the gene matches. Germline V gives CDR1 SQVTM, CDR2 ANQGSEA. The clonotype originates from a man in his fifties or sixties in good health. Sequenced material: naive T cells sorted from blood. The chain uses TRBV29-1 and TRBJ2-3; 8 nucleotides match TRBD1. CDR3 loop: CSVERTGTDTQYF. The CDR3 bases are TGCAGCGTTGAGAGGACAGGGACGGATACGCAGTATTTT.